This TCR beta chain was sequenced in a study of blood T cells in healthy people across ages. Study-wide results and caveats: Per million T cells, the diversity of TCR beta decreased roughly linearly as age advanced. Not knowing donor CMV status may have confounded expanded clonotype changes.

A second PCR of 7 to 11 cycles used a sample-barcoded 5' primer and a J-beta primer mix. Via MiXCR, TCRdb re-called the 5' RACE reads, giving one row per CDR3 protein. This table has hundreds of thousands of distinct CDR3 sequences, approximately 25% appearing once. Points on this clonotype: The antigen is unknown.

V was clipped by 6 bases and J by 4 bases, with 9 bases between them. There are 11 residues in the CDR3. Germline V lookup: CDR1 DFQATT, CDR2 SNEGSKA (reference sequence). The sample also formed part of further work on T cells of mothers and their children. From that paper: cDNA was made from all extracted RNA, approximately 1.5 ug per 15 ul. Over 9.5 million TCR beta CDR3 reads were obtained from each mother, and about 2.9 million from each child.

The rearrangement joins TRBV20-1 to TRBJ1-1, with D perhaps TRBD1 (5 bases). The sample taken for sequencing was blood. The receptor was isolated from a boy aged 5-17 years in good health. CDR3: CSATRVTEAFF. DNA of the CDR3: TGCAGTGCCACCAGGGTCACTGAAGCTTTCTTT.